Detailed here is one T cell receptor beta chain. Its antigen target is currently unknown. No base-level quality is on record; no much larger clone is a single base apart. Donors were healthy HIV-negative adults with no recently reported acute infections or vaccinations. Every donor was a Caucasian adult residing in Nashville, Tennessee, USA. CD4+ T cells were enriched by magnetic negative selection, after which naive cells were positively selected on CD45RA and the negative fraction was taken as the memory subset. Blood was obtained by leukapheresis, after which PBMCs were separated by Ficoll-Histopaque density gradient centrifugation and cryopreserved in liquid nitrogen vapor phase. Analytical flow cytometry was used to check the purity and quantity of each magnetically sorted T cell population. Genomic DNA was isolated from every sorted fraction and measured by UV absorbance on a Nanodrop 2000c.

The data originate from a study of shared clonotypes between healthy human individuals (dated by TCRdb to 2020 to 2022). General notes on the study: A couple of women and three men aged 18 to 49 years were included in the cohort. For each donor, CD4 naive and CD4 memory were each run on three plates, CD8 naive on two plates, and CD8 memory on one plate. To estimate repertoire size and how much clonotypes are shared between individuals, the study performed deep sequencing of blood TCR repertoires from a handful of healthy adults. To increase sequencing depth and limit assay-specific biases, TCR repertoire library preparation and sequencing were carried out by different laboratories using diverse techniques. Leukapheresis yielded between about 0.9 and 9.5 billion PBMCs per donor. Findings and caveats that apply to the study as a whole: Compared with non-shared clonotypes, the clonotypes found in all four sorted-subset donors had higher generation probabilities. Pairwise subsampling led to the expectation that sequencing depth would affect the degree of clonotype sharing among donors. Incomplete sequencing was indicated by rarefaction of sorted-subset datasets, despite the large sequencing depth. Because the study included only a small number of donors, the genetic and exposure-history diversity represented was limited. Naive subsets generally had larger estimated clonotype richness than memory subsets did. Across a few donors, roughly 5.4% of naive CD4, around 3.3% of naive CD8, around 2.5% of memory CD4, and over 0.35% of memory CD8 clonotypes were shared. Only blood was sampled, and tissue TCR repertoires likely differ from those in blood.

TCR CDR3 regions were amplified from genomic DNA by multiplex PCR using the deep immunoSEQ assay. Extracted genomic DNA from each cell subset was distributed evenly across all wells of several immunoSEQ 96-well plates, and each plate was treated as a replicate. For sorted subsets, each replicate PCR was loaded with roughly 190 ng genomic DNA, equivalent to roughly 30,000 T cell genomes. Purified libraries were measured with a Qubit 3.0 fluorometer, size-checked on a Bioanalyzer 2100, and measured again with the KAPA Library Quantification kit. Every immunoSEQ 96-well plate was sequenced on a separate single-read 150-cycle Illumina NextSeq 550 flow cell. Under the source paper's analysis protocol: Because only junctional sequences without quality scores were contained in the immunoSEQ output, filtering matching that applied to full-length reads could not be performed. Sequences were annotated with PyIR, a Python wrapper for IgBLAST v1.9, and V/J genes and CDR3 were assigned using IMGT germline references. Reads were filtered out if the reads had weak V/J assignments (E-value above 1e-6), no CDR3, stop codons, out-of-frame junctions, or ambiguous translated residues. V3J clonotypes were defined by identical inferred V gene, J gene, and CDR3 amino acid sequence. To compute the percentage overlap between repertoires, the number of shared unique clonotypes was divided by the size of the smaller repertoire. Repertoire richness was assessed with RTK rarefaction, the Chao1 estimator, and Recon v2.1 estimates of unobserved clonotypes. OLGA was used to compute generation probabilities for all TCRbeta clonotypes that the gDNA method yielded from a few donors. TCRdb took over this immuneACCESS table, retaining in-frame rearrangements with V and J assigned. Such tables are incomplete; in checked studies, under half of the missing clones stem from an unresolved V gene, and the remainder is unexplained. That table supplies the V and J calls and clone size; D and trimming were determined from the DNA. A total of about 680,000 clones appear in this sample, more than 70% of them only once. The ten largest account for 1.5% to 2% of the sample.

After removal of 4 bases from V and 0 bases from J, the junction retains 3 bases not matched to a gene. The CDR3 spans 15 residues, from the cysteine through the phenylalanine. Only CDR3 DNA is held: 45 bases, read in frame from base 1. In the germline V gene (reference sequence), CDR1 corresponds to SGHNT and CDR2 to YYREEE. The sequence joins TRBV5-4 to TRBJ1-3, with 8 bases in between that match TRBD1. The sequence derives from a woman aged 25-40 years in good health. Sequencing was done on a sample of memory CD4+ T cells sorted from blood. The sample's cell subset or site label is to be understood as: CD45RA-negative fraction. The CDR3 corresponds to CASSRTGHSGNTIYF. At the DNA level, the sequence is TGTGCCAGCAGCCGGACAGGGCACTCTGGAAACACCATATATTTT.